The present entry profiles one TCR beta chain with its context. The data derive from a study of shared clonotypes between healthy human individuals. This CDR3 contains 14 residues. The germline CDR1 and CDR2 sequences are SGDLS and YYNGEE. The V and J ends lost 3 bases and 4 bases respectively, with 14 bases between them. The data were produced by immunoSEQ multiplex PCR, yet TCRdb's version contains in-frame clones alone and is incomplete. The table records 300,000 or so clones, approximately 74% of them present only once. Input material: memory CD4+ T cells sorted from blood. Subset in this sample: CD45RA-negative fraction. The gene calls are TRBV9 and TRBJ2-7; either TRBD1 or TRBD2 may fit D (5 bases each). This TCR came from a young man in good health. The CDR3 coding sequence is TGTGCCAGCAGCGGTGGGGACCTGAGGTACGAGCAGTACTTC. This codes for CASSGGDLRYEQYF.